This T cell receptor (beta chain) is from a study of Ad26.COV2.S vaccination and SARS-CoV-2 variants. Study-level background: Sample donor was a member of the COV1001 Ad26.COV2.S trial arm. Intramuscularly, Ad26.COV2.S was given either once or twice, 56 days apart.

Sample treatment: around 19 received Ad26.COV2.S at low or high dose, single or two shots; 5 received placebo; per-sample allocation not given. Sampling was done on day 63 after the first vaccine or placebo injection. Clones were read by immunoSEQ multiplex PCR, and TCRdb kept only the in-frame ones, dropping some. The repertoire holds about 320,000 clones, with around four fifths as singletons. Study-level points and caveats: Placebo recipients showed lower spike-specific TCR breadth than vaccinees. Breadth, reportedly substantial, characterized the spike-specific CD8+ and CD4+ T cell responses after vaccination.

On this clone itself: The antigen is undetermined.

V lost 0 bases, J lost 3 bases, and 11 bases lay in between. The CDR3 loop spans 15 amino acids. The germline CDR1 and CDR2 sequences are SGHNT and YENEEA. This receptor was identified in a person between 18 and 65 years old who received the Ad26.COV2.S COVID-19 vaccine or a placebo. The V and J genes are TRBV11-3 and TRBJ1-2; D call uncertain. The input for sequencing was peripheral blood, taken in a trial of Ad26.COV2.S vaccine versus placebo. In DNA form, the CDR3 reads TGTGCCAGCAGCTTAGATGGCCTGGCGGACTATGGCTACACCTTC. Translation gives CASSLDGLADYGYTF.